The present T cell receptor (beta chain) was sequenced within a study of early T cells in non-severe SARS-CoV-2 infection (dated by TCRdb to the early 2020s). Context from the whole study: Because TCR sequencing was done on bulk RNA from unsorted whole blood, the alpha and beta chains could not be paired. Results and caveats for the whole study, not just this receptor: VDJdb matching was skewed toward anti-spike CD8 responses, so virus-specific expansions were likely underestimated and private and CD4 specificities were missed.

To note about this clonotype: It has no known antigen specificity. There are no base qualities to consult, and no much larger clone falls within one base.

Compared with germline, V lacks 2 bases and J lacks 0 bases; bases without a gene match: 4. The CDR3, from cysteine to phenylalanine, totals 14 residues. Only the CDR3 region is kept as DNA, spanning 42 bases read in frame from base 1. The CDR1 and CDR2 encoded by the germline V gene (reference sequence) are GTSNPN and SVGIG. The study was a case-control design nested within a healthcare worker cohort in London, UK, with weekly nasopharyngeal swab PCR tests and blood sampling. Healthcare workers were recruited during the week of the UK lockdown, between 23 and 31 March 2020, and followed weekly for up to roughly 15 weeks. Library preparation used 5' RACE. Sequencing relied on a NextSeq 500. In the TCR library protocol, unique molecular identifiers were attached to individual cDNA molecules to correct for PCR bias and sequencing error. TCR alpha and beta chains were both sequenced, and the abundances of alpha and beta sequences in each sample were closely correlated with each other. Processing in the source paper ran as follows. Decombinator V4 was used to annotate the V gene, J gene and CDR3 of the TCR sequences. Expanded TCRs were defined as changing significantly between any two time points under a Poisson model with p below 0.0001. TCR abundances were normalised to the total number of TCRs sequenced in each sample and reported as counts per million. MAIT TCRs were defined by TRAV1-2 paired with TRAJ12, TRAJ20 or TRAJ33, and iNKT TCRs by TRAV10 paired with TRAJ18. VDJdb, accessed 1 November 2021, was searched for CMV, EBV and SARS-CoV-2 annotated TCRs, with TCRs annotated for multiple antigens excluded. The public reads were run again by TCRdb, first through fastp at Q25 and then through MiXCR, and only productive beta chains were kept. Rows matching on CDR3 protein sequence are summarized as one entry with the most common DNA and genes. TCRdb, rather than the study authors, made the V and J calls. The sample profile shows approximately 81,000 distinct CDR3 sequences; around 14% of them were found once. Approximately 5.7% of the sample comes from the top ten.

The chain links TRBV30 with TRBJ2-7, and TRBD1 matches 7 of the central bases. The sequence was obtained from an adult who was a healthcare worker with PCR-confirmed SARS-CoV-2 infection or an uninfected control (not recorded which). Sequencing was carried out using whole blood. CDR3 protein: CAWSTTGISYEQYF. The DNA is TGTGCCTGGAGTACGACAGGGATCTCCTACGAGCAGTACTTC.